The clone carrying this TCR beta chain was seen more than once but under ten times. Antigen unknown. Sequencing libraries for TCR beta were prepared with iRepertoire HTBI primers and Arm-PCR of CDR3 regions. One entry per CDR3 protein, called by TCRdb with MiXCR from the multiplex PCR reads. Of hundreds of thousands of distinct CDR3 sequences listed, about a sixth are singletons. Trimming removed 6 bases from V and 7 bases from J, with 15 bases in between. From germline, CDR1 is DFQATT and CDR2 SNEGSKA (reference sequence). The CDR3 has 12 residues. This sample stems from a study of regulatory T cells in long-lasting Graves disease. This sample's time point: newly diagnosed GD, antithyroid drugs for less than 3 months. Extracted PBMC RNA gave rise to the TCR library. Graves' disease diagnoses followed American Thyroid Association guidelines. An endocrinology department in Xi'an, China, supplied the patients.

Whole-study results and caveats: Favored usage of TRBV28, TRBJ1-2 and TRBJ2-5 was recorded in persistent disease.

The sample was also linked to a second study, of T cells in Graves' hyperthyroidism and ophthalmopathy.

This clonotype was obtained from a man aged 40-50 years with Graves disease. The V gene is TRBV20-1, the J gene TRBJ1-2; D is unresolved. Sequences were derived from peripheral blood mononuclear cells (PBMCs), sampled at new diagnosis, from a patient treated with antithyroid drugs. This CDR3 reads CSAILRDGGYTF. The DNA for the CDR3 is TGCAGTGCCATCCTAAGGGATGGTGGCTACACCTTC.